This TCR beta chain was retrieved from a study of T cell clones after liver transplantation. Findings and caveats of the study: Post-transplant, graft-donor-reactive CD4 TCRbeta sequences in blood dropped significantly in most of the 8 subjects. Rather than being deleted, graft donor-reactive T cells may have moved into the graft.

TCRdb's copy holds only in-frame clones and misses some; the assay was immunoSEQ multiplex PCR. The sample consists of more than 70,000 clones, 83% of them appearing once. The J segment lost 3 bases and the V segment lost 1 base, leaving 4 bases of the junction unmatched. Germline V gives CDR1 SNHLY, CDR2 FYNNEI. The CDR3 contains 15 residues. As for this clone: No antigen is known for it.

This TCR derives from a human patient who received a liver transplant. The graft donor may account for some of the T cells. The sample consisted of CD4+ T cells from blood, taken at the 22-month timepoint. The chain carries TRBV2 and TRBJ2-7; 9 bases map to TRBD2. This chain's CDR3 is CASSEEPAGGYEQYF. The CDR3 DNA follows: TGTGCCAGCAGTGAAGAACCAGCGGGAGGCTACGAGCAGTACTTC.